This entry concerns a single T cell receptor beta chain. Antigen specificity is unknown. Alongside a J-beta primer mix, a sample-barcoded 5' primer served in a second PCR lasting about 7 to 12 cycles. Every sample gave at least 3 million paired-end reads containing CDR3. TCRdb reprocessed the 5' RACE reads with MiXCR, giving one entry per CDR3 protein. This table holds hundreds of thousands of distinct CDR3 sequences, roughly 50% found once. V was cut by 5 bases and J by 0 bases, with 11 bases left in between. CDR3 length: 15 amino acids. The germline CDR1 and CDR2 sequences are SNHLY and FYNNEI. This entry comes from a study of blood T cells in healthy people across ages. Study outcomes and limitations: PBMCs that were unsorted prevented a conclusive naive versus antigen-experienced comparison. Underestimates were what the diversity estimates from one million T cells were considered to be.

Specimen: blood. The sequence was obtained from a man aged 35 to 55 in good health. The chain recombines TRBV2 with TRBJ2-4; no firm D call. CDR3 residues: CASSRNVLAKNIQYF. In nucleotides, the CDR3 is TGTGCCAGCAGTAGAAACGTATTAGCCAAAAACATTCAGTACTTC.